Below are 30 T cell receptor beta chains sequenced from a single sample in a study of response to subunit inactivated influenza vaccine. TCRdb redid the calling of the RT-PCR reads with MiXCR, one entry per CDR3 protein. This table holds around 580,000 distinct CDR3 sequences, 11% to 15% found once. The sample here was PBMCs from blood, taken approximately 13 days after vaccination. These receptors all come from a man between 45 and 60 years old who received an inactivated influenza vaccine.

This clonotype was detected a few times. V gene TRBV7-8 combines with J gene TRBJ2-1; perhaps TRBD1 as D (5 bases). V was pared by 5 bases and J by 3 bases, with 17 bases between. Germline CDR1 reads SGHVS; CDR2 reads FQNEAQ. The CDR3 has 16 residues. Here the CDR3 DNA reads TGTGCCAGCAGCACCCTTGGGTGGGGCCACTACAATGAGCAGTTCTTC. Amino acid sequence: CASSTLGWGHYNEQFF.

The gene calls are TRBV5-1 and TRBJ2-5; 9 bases agree with TRBD2. Per germline, CDR1 SGHRS and CDR2 YFSETQ. The CDR3 is made up of 17 amino acids. J gave up 1 base and V 0 bases, and 7 bases lay outside the gene matches. In DNA, the CDR3 is TGCGCCAGCAGCTTGGCCGGTAGCGGGGGAATCCAAGAGACCCAGTACTTC. Translation: CASSLAGSGGIQETQYF. Filled out from reference TRBV5-1 and TRBJ2-5, the complete variable domain reads KAGVTQTPRYLIKTRGQQVTLSCSPISGHRSVSWYQQTPGQGLQFLFEYFSETQRNKGNFPGRFSGRQFSNSRSEMNVSTLELGDSALYLCASSLAGSGGIQETQYFGPGTRLLVL.

This clonotype appeared many times. This chain joins TRBV7-9 and TRBJ2-1; D gene ambiguous. V dropped 2 bases and J dropped 8 bases, with 4 bases sitting between them. Germline CDR1 is SEHNR and CDR2 is FQNEAQ (reference sequence). There are 11 residues in the CDR3. DNA for the CDR3: TGTGCCAGCAGCTTAACCCATGAGCAGTTCTTC. This codes for CASSLTHEQFF.

This clonotype was observed a handful of times. The chain has TRBV10-1 and TRBJ1-1; D unclear. The CDR3 runs 11 residues. The V gene lost 3 bases and the J gene lost 2 bases, with 1 base spanning the gap. Germline-derived CDR1 and CDR2 are WNHNN and SYGVQD (reference sequence). The CDR3 sequence: CASSDNTEAFF. The CDR3 nucleotides are TGCGCCAGCAGTGATAACACTGAAGCTTTCTTT.

This clonotype was seen more than once but under ten times. The chain is built from TRBV12-3 or TRBV12-4 and TRBJ2-7; 7 bases map to TRBD2. CDR3 length equals 15 residues. Trimming cost V 5 bases and J 4 bases; bases outside gene matches: 11. CDR3 bases: TGTGCCAGCAGTACCTCCGGGACTATAGCGTACGAGCAGTACTTC. Residues: CASSTSGTIAYEQYF.

The table lists this clonotype with a count of one. This may come from a read error, since a much larger clone is one base off. V gene TRBV9 combines with J gene TRBJ2-7; 8 bases align to TRBD1. The CDR3 extends over 14 amino acids. From germline, CDR1 is SGDLS and CDR2 YYNGEE. CDR3 amino acids: CASRVGQGPYEQYF. CDR3 bases: TGTGCCAGCCGCGTAGGACAGGGTCCCTACGAGCAGTACTTC.

The V and J genes are TRBV5-1 and TRBJ2-2; D assignment may be TRBD1 or TRBD2 (5 bases each). This CDR3 spans 15 amino acids. Trimming cost V 1 base and J 3 bases, with 10 bases left between them. Germline values: CDR1 SGHRS, CDR2 YFSETQ. CDR3 coding DNA: TGCGCCAGCAGCTTGTCCGGGACCCACACCGGGGAGCTGTTTTTT. Protein: CASSLSGTHTGELFF.

CDR3 sequence: CASSPRIGEKLFF. The DNA for the CDR3 is TGCGCCAGCAGCCCCCGAATCGGGGAAAAACTGTTTTTT. The V gene is TRBV4-3, the J gene TRBJ1-4; no firm D call. CDR1 and CDR2 (germline): LGHNA, YSLEER. The CDR3 covers 13 residues. V lost 4 bases to trimming and J lost 8 bases, with 11 bases between them.

This clonotype was detected only a few times. This rearrangement joins TRBV4-1 to TRBJ1-5; 7 bases are shared with TRBD1. CDR1 MGHRA and CDR2 YSYEKL come from the germline V gene. V lost 0 bases, J lost 0 bases, and 8 bases stayed unmatched. This CDR3 spans 18 amino acids. The DNA of the CDR3 is TGCGCCAGCAGCCAAGATAAGACAGGGACCTATAGCAATCAGCCCCAGCATTTT. Residues: CASSQDKTGTYSNQPQHF.

J is TRBJ2-5 and V is TRBV10-3, with unresolved D. The germline V and J ends were trimmed by 0 bases and 5 bases, with 7 bases remaining between them. Germline V lookup: CDR1 ENHRY, CDR2 SYGVKD. The CDR3 loop spans 13 amino acids. Here the CDR3 reads CAISESIEETQYF. As DNA, the CDR3 is TGTGCCATCAGTGAGTCGATTGAGGAGACCCAGTACTTC.

V usage is TRBV5-4 and J usage is TRBJ2-1; tentatively, D is TRBD2 (6 bases). CDR1 SGHNT and CDR2 YYREEE come from the germline V gene (reference sequence). The CDR3 extends over 14 amino acids. Trimming removed 0 bases at V and 7 bases at J, with 11 bases between. The CDR3 DNA is TGTGCCAGCAGCTTGGACGGGGGTAAAAATGAGCAGTTCTTC. Translated: CASSLDGGKNEQFF.

This clonotype has a single count. The chain carries TRBV12-3 or TRBV12-4 and TRBJ1-4; D is perhaps TRBD1 (5 bases). The CDR3 consists of 12 residues. Trimming left V 4 bases short and J 12 bases short, with 12 bases between. This CDR3 reads CASSSEQDELFF. The DNA for the CDR3 is TGTGCCAGCAGTTCGGAACAGGACGAACTGTTTTTT.

This clonotype was counted only a few times. The chain links TRBV4-1 to TRBJ2-5; tentative D call: TRBD1 (6 bases). The CDR3 sequence is 15 residues long. Germline CDR1 reads MGHRA; CDR2 reads YSYEKL. V dropped 2 bases and J dropped 5 bases, with 15 bases sitting between them. Here the CDR3 reads CASSQITGSGETQYF. The CDR3 DNA reads as TGCGCCAGCAGCCAAATAACAGGGTCAGGGGAGACCCAGTACTTC.

This clonotype was observed at least ten times. The rearrangement uses TRBV5-6 and TRBJ2-3; 8 bases line up with TRBD2. The germline gives CDR1 SGHDT, CDR2 YYEEEE. CDR3 length: 16 residues. The ends lost 0 bases at V and 1 base at J; junction bases unmatched: 4. CDR3 DNA sequence: TGTGCCAGCAGCTTGGTAGCGGGGTACCGCACAGATACGCAGTATTTT. Its translation: CASSLVAGYRTDTQYF.

This clonotype was seen repeatedly, ten times or more. The rearrangement uses TRBV29-1 and TRBJ1-1; D is undetermined. Trimming left V 7 bases short and J 1 base short, with 4 bases between. CDR3 size: 10 residues. From germline, CDR1 is SQVTM and CDR2 ANQGSEA. The CDR3 DNA follows: TGCAGCGGCGGGAACACTGAAGCTTTCTTT. Its protein is CSGGNTEAFF.

In its sample, this clonotype was seen a few times. The genes are TRBV28 and TRBJ1-5, with D possibly matching TRBD1 (5 bases). Between the trimmed V and J ends, which lost 1 base and 6 bases, there was a span of 7 bases. The CDR3 loop spans 13 amino acids. CDR1 is MDHEN and CDR2 is SYDVKM in the germline V gene. Here the CDR3 DNA reads TGTGCCAGCAGTTTATTGGGGGGTCAGCCCCAGCATTTT. It encodes CASSLLGGQPQHF.

This clonotype came up many times. The rearrangement joins TRBV5-1 to TRBJ2-1; 14 nucleotides agree with TRBD2. The CDR3 contains 15 residues. With V trimmed by 4 bases and J by 7 bases, 4 bases remained unmatched. Germline V lookup: CDR1 SGHRS, CDR2 YFSETQ. CDR3 DNA sequence: TGCGCCAGCAGCCAACGGACTAGCGGGGGGAATGAGCAGTTCTTC. Translated: CASSQRTSGGNEQFF.

V usage is TRBV7-2 and J usage is TRBJ1-3; the D is unclear. V lost 5 bases and J lost 2, with 13 bases in between. Germline V lookup: CDR1 SGHTA, CDR2 FQGNSA. The CDR3 length is 15 residues. The CDR3 DNA follows: TGTGCCAGCAGCCCACTTGGTACCCCTGGAAACACCATATATTTT. Residues: CASSPLGTPGNTIYF.

This clonotype was detected ten times or more. The chain is built from TRBV29-1 and TRBJ1-4; perhaps TRBD1 as D (5 bases). The germline gives CDR1 SQVTM, CDR2 ANQGSEA. The CDR3 totals 13 residues. Trimming cost V 6 bases and J 3 bases, with 11 bases left between them. CDR3 sequence: CSVGGSPNEKLFF. CDR3 DNA: TGCAGCGTGGGGGGAAGCCCTAATGAAAAACTGTTTTTT.

This rearrangement joins TRBV7-2 to TRBJ1-5, with TRBD1 identical over 7 bases. V gave up 4 bases and J gave up 1 base; unmatched junction bases: 1. Germline CDR1 is SGHTA and CDR2 is FQGNSA. This CDR3 contains 14 residues. CDR3 nucleotide sequence: TGTGCCAGCAGCTCACAGGGGAGCAATCAGCCCCAGCATTTT. Protein: CASSSQGSNQPQHF.

The chain combines TRBV12-3 or TRBV12-4 with TRBJ2-3, with 11 bases that match TRBD1. The V gene end was trimmed by 5 bases and the J gene end by 4 bases; junction bases not matched to a gene: 5. This CDR3 is 15 amino acids long. CDR3 in DNA: TGTGCCAGCAGTCGGGGACAGGGGGTCGCAGATACGCAGTATTTT. As protein: CASSRGQGVADTQYF.

This clonotype showed up just a few times. The V and J genes are TRBV29-1 and TRBJ2-1, with 8 bases that match TRBD2. This CDR3 is built from 15 residues. Germline V gene data show CDR1 as SQVTM and CDR2 as ANQGSEA. V lost 2 bases to trimming and J lost 10 bases; unmatched junction nucleotides: 13. In DNA form, the CDR3 reads TGCAGCGTTGAAAAGCCTACTAGCGGAGGGGGGGAGCAGTTCTTC. It codes for CSVEKPTSGGGEQFF.

The rearrangement links TRBV29-1 to TRBJ2-1, with 9 bases that match TRBD2. The ends lost 3 bases at V and 8 bases at J; junction bases unmatched: 23. CDR3 length: 19 residues. Germline V lookup: CDR1 SQVTM, CDR2 ANQGSEA. The CDR3 region is CSVEGITSGQNPFSDEQFF. The CDR3 nucleotides read TGCAGCGTTGAGGGAATTACTAGCGGGCAAAACCCCTTTTCCGATGAGCAGTTCTTC.

The J gene is TRBJ2-3, the V gene TRBV29-1; D is unclear. The CDR3 is 13 amino acids. V was pared by 4 bases and J by 4 bases, with 12 bases between. Per germline, CDR1 SQVTM and CDR2 ANQGSEA. The CDR3 region is CSVVGRAADTQYF. In DNA form, the CDR3 reads TGCAGCGTTGTTGGTAGGGCCGCAGATACGCAGTATTTT.

The rearrangement links TRBV5-6 to TRBJ1-1, with 8 bases identical to TRBD1. The CDR3 consists of 16 residues. V dropped 0 bases and J dropped 5; count of bases not matched to a gene: 9. Germline CDR1 and CDR2: SGHDT and YYEEEE. In nucleotides, the CDR3 is TGTGCCAGCAGCTTGGCCGGCAGGGGGCAAGGGACTGAAGCTTTCTTT. It yields the protein CASSLAGRGQGTEAFF.

This clonotype was counted ten times or more. V and J are TRBV20-1 and TRBJ2-5; 10 positions match TRBD1. Germline V lookup: CDR1 DFQATT, CDR2 SNEGSKA (reference sequence). CDR3 length: 15 amino acids. With 2 bases clipped from V and 5 bases from J, the junction kept 8 bases outside the gene matches. The CDR3 protein is CSARYGGQGGETQYF. In DNA form, the CDR3 reads TGCAGTGCTAGATACGGAGGACAGGGGGGGGAGACCCAGTACTTC.

This clonotype was counted between two and nine times. The chain joins TRBV4-1 to TRBJ2-2, with D maybe TRBD2 (5 bases). CDR3 length: 16 residues. In germline, CDR1 is MGHRA, CDR2 YSYEKL. The V and J ends lost 5 bases and 6 bases respectively, with 19 bases between them. This CDR3 is CASSKFPRGSAGELFF. DNA for the CDR3: TGCGCCAGCAGCAAGTTCCCTCGGGGTTCAGCCGGGGAGCTGTTTTTT.

In the case of this clonotype: At one end the junction does not follow the germline gene, possibly because of a read error. J is TRBJ2-7 and V is TRBV6-2 or TRBV6-3; D gene unclear. This CDR3 contains 16 residues. Germline CDR1 MNHEY, CDR2 SVGEGT. The CDR3 reads CASSYSIGHNSYEHYF. For the CDR3, the DNA is TGTGCCAGCAGTTACTCAATCGGGCATAATTCCTACGAGCATTACTTC.

This clonotype occurred a few times. V and J are TRBV12-3 or TRBV12-4 and TRBJ2-7; TRBD2 agrees at 9 bases. The CDR3 totals 13 residues. The J segment lost 5 bases and the V segment lost 6 bases, leaving 5 bases of the junction unmatched. The CDR3 bases are TGTGCCAGCAGGAGCGGGGGGATGAACGAGCAGTACTTC. Amino acid sequence: CASRSGGMNEQYF.

This clonotype has more than one count but fewer than ten. The V gene is TRBV6-2 or TRBV6-3, the J gene TRBJ2-7; no definite D call. Looked up from germline, CDR1 is MNHEY and CDR2 is SVGEGT. The CDR3 has 13 amino acids. Between the trimmed V and J ends, which lost 2 bases and 6 bases, there was a span of 11 bases. This CDR3 reads CASSYQPAGEQYF. For the CDR3, the DNA is TGTGCCAGCAGTTACCAACCAGCCGGCGAGCAGTACTTC.